What follows is one TCR beta chain and its context. Its antigen has not been determined. No qualities accompany the bases; no much larger clone lies one base away. TCRbeta CDR3 regions were amplified from genomic DNA by means of the immunoSEQ Assay, a bias-controlled multiplex PCR. For the original study's pipeline: Within the assay, amplification of reference gene primers was used to estimate how many nucleated cells each sample contained. Sequence reads were collapsed and filtered to measure the absolute abundance of every unique TCRbeta CDR3 rearrangement. For each sample, productive Simpson clonality was calculated by taking the square root of Simpson's diversity index across productive rearrangements. The immuneACCESS repertoire file appears here via TCRdb, limited to in-frame rearrangements. These files lack a portion of the clones; in checked studies, under half of the deficit traces to unresolved V genes, and the cause of the others is not known. Clone size and V and J calls were adopted from that table, with D and trimming inferred from the DNA. The sample records 100,000 to 150,000 clones, 81% of which are singletons. The top ten constitute about a sixth of the sample.

This entry belongs to a study of blood T cell repertoires in COVID-19 (dated by TCRdb to the early 2020s). Regarding the study in general: Samples from collaborators originated in the United States, Italy and Spain and spanned both the acute and convalescent phases of COVID-19. The prospective study material was composed of cDNA or gDNA derived from T cells, B-cell-depleted T cells, or PBMCs. Deeply sampled blood TCRbeta repertoires from subjects exposed to, actively infected with, or recovered from COVID-19 were included in the dataset. The repertoires were made available in a free public database intended to serve as a resource for research on the immune response to SARS-CoV-2. The samples were drawn from two sources: the first 160 participants of the ongoing ImmuneRACE study, and about 1,300 subjects contributed by 6 global collaborators. A de-identified subject ID, COVID-19 status, age in years and sex were almost always included in the sample metadata. Where available, HLA class I and class II types were taken from metadata supplied by the sample provider and were not determined by assay-based typing. Broader findings and caveats from the paper: How much clinical and demographic metadata was included differed by source and by participant, and the metadata was provided uncurated.

In Seattle, one collaborating source enrolled patients while the infection was active and tracked those patients longitudinally over the course of disease. Each collaborating institution followed its own protocols to collect whole blood in K2EDTA tubes. Collaborator samples were shipped for TCRbeta analysis as frozen whole blood, isolated PBMCs, or DNA extracted from either sample type. V drops 3 bases and J drops 6 bases, leaving 8 bases in between. The CDR3 runs 12 residues from the cysteine to the phenylalanine. Solely the CDR3 DNA is kept, with 36 bases framed from the first base. The germline V gene encodes CDR1 PRHDT and CDR2 FYEKMQ (reference sequence).

The specimen was peripheral blood. In this chain, TRBV13 is recombined with TRBJ1-1; the D gene is possibly TRBD1, with 5 bases matching. The sequence came from a man aged 30-40 years with COVID-19, enrolled during active disease. Here is the DNA: TGTGCCAGCAGCTTCCGGGGGGCTGAAGCTTTCTTT. This translates into CASSFRGAEAFF. With the rest looked up from the reference TRBV13 and TRBJ1-1 genes rather than sequenced, the full variable domain is AAGVIQSPRHLIKEKRETATLKCYPIPRHDTVYWYQQGPGQDPQFLISFYEKMQSDKGSIPDRFSAQQFSDYHSELNMSSLELGDSALYFCASSFRGAEAFFGQGTRLTVV.